The 13 T cell receptor beta chains given below trace back to one sample, sequenced in a study of shared clonotypes between healthy human individuals. Assay used: immunoSEQ multiplex PCR; TCRdb lists only in-frame clones, some missing. In the table there are 2 million to 2.5 million clones, approximately 95% of which are singletons. The sample was naive CD4+ T cells from PBMCs. Indicated subset: CD45RA+ positively selected. The receptors here all came from a man younger than 30 in good health. Some clones in this sample may be carry-over from other donors' samples.

Here the CDR3 DNA reads TGTGCCAGCAGCTTTTTTCAGAGGACGCTGTTTTTT. It is translated as CASSFFQRTLFF. The chain carries TRBV11-2 and TRBJ2-2; D is ambiguous. V was cut by 3 bases and J by 13 bases, with 12 bases left in between. The CDR3 spans 12 residues. CDR1 SGHAT and CDR2 FQNNGV come from the germline V gene.

This clone was seen more than once but under ten times. The chain has TRBV18 and TRBJ1-4; no definite D call. This CDR3 contains 14 residues. Germline V CDR1 and CDR2: KGHSH, LQKENI. The V gene lost 6 bases and the J gene lost 5 bases, with 13 bases spanning the gap. The chain's CDR3 is CASSQEYHNEKLFF. In DNA, the CDR3 is TGTGCCAGCTCCCAGGAGTACCACAATGAAAAACTGTTTTTT.

This sequence joins TRBV5-1 and TRBJ2-7; 10 bases fit TRBD1. Germline lookup yields CDR1 SGHRS and CDR2 YFSETQ. The CDR3 has 16 residues. V shed 4 bases, J shed 3 bases, and the junction held 10 bases outside the gene matches. The CDR3 bases are TGCGCCAGCAGCCGGACCGGGACAGGGGTGGTCTACGAGCAGTACTTC. Amino acids: CASSRTGTGVVYEQYF.

V and J are TRBV5-1 and TRBJ2-1; D tentatively reads TRBD1 or TRBD2 (5 bases each). Trimming stripped 4 bases from V and 3 bases from J, with 8 bases between. Germline CDR1 and CDR2: SGHRS and YFSETQ. The CDR3 extends over 13 amino acids. In DNA form, the CDR3 reads TGCGCCAGCAGCGAGGGGATCTACAATGAGCAGTTCTTC. The encoded protein is CASSEGIYNEQFF.

This clone was seen just once. The V gene is TRBV18, the J gene TRBJ2-1; D may be TRBD1 (6 bases). There are 14 residues in the CDR3. Germline V gives CDR1 KGHSH, CDR2 LQKENI. With 0 bases removed from V and 5 bases from J, the gap between germline ends came to 8 bases. CDR3: CASSPPGADNEQFF. CDR3 DNA sequence: TGTGCCAGCTCACCACCGGGGGCGGACAATGAGCAGTTCTTC.

This rearrangement joins TRBV9 to TRBJ2-2; TRBD1 aligns across 10 bases. J was trimmed by 6 bases and V by 4 bases; bases with no gene match: 3. Germline V gives CDR1 SGDLS, CDR2 YYNGEE. The CDR3 extends over 14 amino acids. The CDR3 spells CASSPGTGAGELFF. The CDR3 DNA reads TGTGCCAGCAGCCCCGGGACAGGGGCCGGGGAGCTGTTTTTT.

The rearrangement links TRBV11-3 to TRBJ2-1; TRBD1 aligns across 9 bases. The CDR3 covers 16 residues. CDR1 is SGHNT, CDR2 YENEEA, per germline. Trimming cost V 2 bases and J 7 bases; bases outside gene matches: 9. Here the CDR3 reads CASSLRGTGSLNEQFF. The CDR3 bases are TGTGCCAGCAGCTTACGGGGGACAGGGTCCCTTAATGAGCAGTTCTTC.

The CDR3 loop is CASRQDRVVTEAFF. The CDR3 DNA is TGTGCCAGCAGGCAAGACAGGGTAGTAACTGAAGCTTTCTTT. The chain carries TRBV6-5 and TRBJ1-1; 7 nucleotides align to TRBD1. V trimming: 6 bases; J trimming: 5 bases; junction bases outside the gene matches: 9. Germline-derived CDR1 and CDR2 are MNHEY and SVGAGI. The CDR3 is 14 amino acids.

This clone was picked up one time. The V and J genes are TRBV6-4 and TRBJ2-1; TRBD2 matches 9 bases. The germline gives CDR1 MRHNA, CDR2 SNTAGT. V dropped 5 bases and J dropped 4; count of bases not matched to a gene: 6. This CDR3 is 15 amino acids long. CDR3 in DNA: TGTGCCAGCAGTTTTTCGACTAGCGGTTACAATGAGCAGTTCTTC. This sequence encodes CASSFSTSGYNEQFF.

On this clone: The sample contains more than one DNA sequence encoding this CDR3. The rearrangement joins TRBV11-2 to TRBJ1-5, with 8 positions matching TRBD1. The CDR3 extends over 14 amino acids. Unmatched junction bases numbered 5, after V lost 6 bases and J lost 4 bases. Germline CDR1 and CDR2: SGHAT and FQNNGV. DNA for the CDR3: TGTGCCAGCAGTCCCGGGACAGGTAATCAGCCCCAGCATTTT. Translating gives CASSPGTGNQPQHF.

The table lists this clone with a few counts. The chain employs TRBV6-4 and TRBJ1-1, with 8 bases lining up with TRBD1. The trim removed 7 bases at V and 2 bases at J, leaving 3 bases unmatched. CDR3 size: 13 residues. CDR1 and CDR2 from the germline V gene are MRHNA and SNTAGT. The CDR3 DNA is TGTGCCAGCAAGGGACAGGCCAACACTGAAGCTTTCTTT. Its translation: CASKGQANTEAFF.

The chain links TRBV5-1 to TRBJ2-6; no clear D gene. The CDR3 totals 16 residues. CDR1 is SGHRS, CDR2 YFSETQ, per germline. Trimming left V 0 bases short and J 0 bases short, with 7 bases between. The CDR3 here is CASSLEVSSGANVLTF. The CDR3 bases are TGCGCCAGCAGCTTGGAAGTCTCCTCTGGGGCCAACGTCCTGACTTTC.

This chain joins TRBV21-1 and TRBJ2-1; TRBD2 is taken as the D call from the table, unchecked against the DNA. TRBV21-1 is a pseudogene. This CDR3 comprises 15 residues. The CDR3 bases are TGTGCCAGCAGCAAGCCCCGGGGCTCCTACAATGAGCAGTTCTTC. Translated: CASSKPRGSYNEQFF.